What follows are 5 T cell receptor beta chains derived from one specimen sequenced in a study of blood T cell repertoires in COVID-19. TCRdb's copy holds only in-frame clones and misses some; the assay was immunoSEQ multiplex PCR. The data contain about 280,000 clones, roughly 86% of them singletons. The material sequenced was peripheral blood. The receptors stem from a man aged 18 to 30 with active or convalescent COVID-19.

The genes are TRBV14 and TRBJ2-1, with D perhaps matching TRBD2 (5 bases). Germline CDR1 reads SGHDN; CDR2 reads FVKESK. V was trimmed by 1 base and J by 5 bases, leaving 6 bases between them. The CDR3 consists of 13 residues. CDR3 amino acids: CASSQGLNNEQFF. The CDR3 DNA reads TGTGCCAGCAGCCAAGGACTAAACAATGAGCAGTTCTTC.

This clone came up a few times. The chain recombines TRBV6-2 or TRBV6-3 with TRBJ1-2; 10 nucleotides agree with TRBD1. Germline-derived CDR1 and CDR2 are MNHEY and SVGEGT. The CDR3 loop spans 14 amino acids. J was trimmed by 4 bases and V by 5 bases; bases with no gene match: 4. CDR3 nucleotides: TGTGCCAGCAGTACGACAGGGGGCTCCTATGGCTACACCTTC. Its translation: CASSTTGGSYGYTF.

This chain links TRBV10-3 with TRBJ1-1; no firm D call. Between the trimmed V and J ends, which lost 0 bases and 0 bases, there was a span of 8 bases. Germline CDR1 reads ENHRY; CDR2 reads SYGVKD. This CDR3 has 15 residues. The CDR3 loop is CAISESFHMNTEAFF. In DNA, the CDR3 is TGTGCCATCAGTGAGTCGTTCCACATGAACACTGAAGCTTTCTTT.

About this clone itself: Other DNA sequences in this sample translate to the same CDR3. This chain connects TRBV5-1 to TRBJ2-7, with 11 bases fitting TRBD1. This CDR3 is 14 amino acids long. Per germline, CDR1 SGHRS and CDR2 YFSETQ. Trimming cost V 4 bases and J 2 bases; bases outside gene matches: 2. For the CDR3, the DNA is TGCGCCAGCAGCACGGGACAGGGGGCCTACGAGCAGTACTTC. It encodes CASSTGQGAYEQYF.

The rearrangement uses TRBV25-1 and TRBJ1-5; D is ambiguous. CDR1 MGHDK and CDR2 SYGVNS come from the germline V gene. The CDR3 runs 12 residues. V was shortened by 7 bases and J by 5 bases, with 9 bases between the two germline ends. The CDR3 loop reads CASNFGDQPQHF. The CDR3 nucleotides are TGTGCCAGCAATTTCGGAGATCAGCCCCAGCATTTT.